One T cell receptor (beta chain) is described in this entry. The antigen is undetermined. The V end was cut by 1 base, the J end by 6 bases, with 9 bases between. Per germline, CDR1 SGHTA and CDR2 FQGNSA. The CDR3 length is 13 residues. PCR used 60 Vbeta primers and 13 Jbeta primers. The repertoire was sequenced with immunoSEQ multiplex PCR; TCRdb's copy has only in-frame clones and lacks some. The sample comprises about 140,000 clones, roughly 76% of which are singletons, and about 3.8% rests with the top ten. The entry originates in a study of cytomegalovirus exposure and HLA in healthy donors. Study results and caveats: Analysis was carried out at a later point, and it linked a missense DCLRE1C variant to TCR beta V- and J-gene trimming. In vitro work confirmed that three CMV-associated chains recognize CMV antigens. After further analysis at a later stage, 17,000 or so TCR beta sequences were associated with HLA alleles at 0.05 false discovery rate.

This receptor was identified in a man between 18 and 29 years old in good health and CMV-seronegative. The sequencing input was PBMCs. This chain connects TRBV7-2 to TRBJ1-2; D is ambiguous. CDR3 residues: CASSLDRVNGYTF. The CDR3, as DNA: TGTGCCAGCAGCTTAGACAGAGTGAATGGCTACACCTTC.